Here is one T cell receptor beta chain with its context. Its specificity is not known. Unsorted PBMC DNA was sequenced on ten immunoSEQ deep assay plates. As processed by the authors: ImmunoSEQ gave junction-only sequences without quality scores, so filtering differed. The table came from immunoSEQ multiplex PCR; TCRdb's copy has only in-frame clones and leaves some out. The DNA gave D and trimming, while V, J and clone size come from that table. This sample carries about 490,000 clones, less than 80% of them seen once, and the ten largest clones take about an eighth. This entry comes from a study of shared clonotypes between healthy human individuals. Whole-study findings and limits: Only blood was sampled; tissue repertoires likely differ.

Trimming cost V 1 base and J 1 base; bases outside gene matches: 14. The CDR3 contains 20 residues. Germline V lookup: CDR1 MGHRA, CDR2 YSYEKL. This sequence joins TRBV4-1 and TRBJ2-5; TRBD2 matches at 11 bases. Sequencing was done on a sample of PBMCs. The clonotype comes from a middle-aged woman in good health. Some clones in this sample may be carry-over from other donors' samples. As DNA, the CDR3 is TGCGCCAGCAGCCAAGGCCCCGTGTTAGCGGGAGGGGTAATCCAAGAGACCCAGTACTTC. It translates to CASSQGPVLAGGVIQETQYF.